The 17 T cell receptor beta chains in this list originate from one sample, sequenced in a study of CD8 T cells in ankylosing spondylitis. Study findings and constraints: A motif in TCR beta, a set of about 8 highly homologous variants, appeared characteristic of ankylosing spondylitis blood.

Which antigens these TCRs recognize remains unknown. TCRdb reprocessed the 5' RACE reads with MiXCR, giving one entry per CDR3 protein. The sample comprises 400,000 to 450,000 distinct CDR3 sequences, approximately 17% of which are singletons, and just over 1% rests with the top ten. The sample taken for sequencing was blood, either unsorted or a sorted T cell fraction (not recorded which). These receptors originate from a male donor with ankylosing spondylitis.

This clonotype was detected many times. V usage is TRBV12-3 or TRBV12-4 and J usage is TRBJ1-1; 7 bases align to TRBD1. The V and J ends lost 7 bases and 3 bases, in that order; junction bases with no gene match: 5. The CDR3 is made up of 13 amino acids. The CDR3 loop reads CASTKTGYTEAFF. The CDR3 DNA is TGTGCCAGCACCAAGACAGGGTACACTGAAGCTTTCTTT.

The rearrangement uses TRBV7-8 and TRBJ1-2, with TRBD1 matching over 9 bases. V gave up 5 bases and J gave up 8 bases; unmatched junction bases: 24. Germline CDR1 SGHVS, CDR2 FQNEAQ. The CDR3 is made up of 19 amino acids. The chain's CDR3 is CASSPAPGTGNRGYQGYTF. The CDR3 DNA follows: TGTGCCAGCAGCCCCGCCCCCGGGACAGGGAATAGGGGGTATCAAGGCTACACCTTC.

The chain couples TRBV6-1 to TRBJ2-3, with 7 bases that match TRBD2. This CDR3 comprises 14 residues. Germline V gene data show CDR1 as MNHNS and CDR2 as SASEGT. Trimming cost V 7 bases and J 6 bases; bases outside gene matches: 10. DNA for the CDR3: TGTGCCAGCAAGCGGGGCGGGGGAACGGATACGCAGTATTTT. It codes for CASKRGGGTDTQYF.

This clonotype occurred many times. The chain uses TRBV20-1 and TRBJ1-4; D uncertain. With 5 bases removed from V and 4 bases from J, the gap between germline ends came to 8 bases. The CDR3 spans 12 residues. Germline CDR1 and CDR2: DFQATT and SNEGSKA (reference sequence). The CDR3 DNA reads TGCAGTGCTCGCAGTGTTAATGAAAAACTGTTTTTT. Translation gives CSARSVNEKLFF.

The table lists this clonotype with a few counts. The V call is TRBV5-1, the J call TRBJ1-4; D gene unclear. The CDR3 spans 14 residues. V lost 0 bases, J lost 0 bases, and 3 bases lay in between. Germline V gives CDR1 SGHRS, CDR2 YFSETQ. CDR3 amino acids: CASSLDPTNEKLFF. CDR3 coding DNA: TGCGCCAGCAGCTTGGACCCAACTAATGAAAAACTGTTTTTT.

The rearrangement links TRBV6-2 or TRBV6-3 to TRBJ2-1, with TRBD2 matching over 9 bases. There are 14 residues in the CDR3. Trimming at V came to 8 bases and at J to 6 bases, leaving 8 bases not matched to a gene. CDR1 and CDR2 (germline): MNHEY, SVGEGT. In nucleotides, the CDR3 is TGTGCCAGCGCCGGGGGACTAGCAGGCAATGAGCAGTTCTTC. Protein: CASAGGLAGNEQFF.

This clonotype was picked up many times. The gene calls are TRBV12-3 or TRBV12-4 and TRBJ2-2, with D possibly matching TRBD2 (5 bases). The CDR3 contains 16 residues. Trimming left V 2 bases short and J 3 bases short, with 13 bases between. The CDR3 spells CASSLLGKRHTGELFF. In DNA form, the CDR3 reads TGTGCCAGCAGTTTACTCGGGAAGAGACACACCGGGGAGCTGTTTTTT.

This rearrangement joins TRBV29-1 to TRBJ2-3; maybe TRBD2 (7 bases). CDR1 SQVTM and CDR2 ANQGSEA come from the germline V gene. V lost 4 bases, J lost 4 bases, and 12 bases lay in between. CDR3 size: 13 residues. The CDR3 reads CSVVGGGSDTQYF. The CDR3, as DNA: TGCAGCGTTGTAGGGGGGGGTTCAGATACGCAGTATTTT.

As DNA, the CDR3 is TGTGCCAGCAGTTTAGCCGTTGGGTCCGGACCCGAAGCTTTCTTT. Its translation is CASSLAVGSGPEAFF. The chain has TRBV12-3 or TRBV12-4 and TRBJ1-1, with D hard to call. V shed 0 bases and J shed 8 bases, with 16 bases lying between them. The CDR3 has 15 amino acids.

The chain combines TRBV6-5 with TRBJ2-1; 7 bases are a match to TRBD1. J lost 9 bases, V lost 2 bases, and 7 bases had no gene match. The germline V gene encodes CDR1 MNHEY and CDR2 SVGAGI. This CDR3 spans 14 amino acids. The CDR3: CASSYETGYGEQFF. The DNA of the CDR3 is TGTGCCAGCAGTTACGAGACAGGGTACGGTGAGCAGTTCTTC.

This chain uses TRBV7-2 with TRBJ1-3; no reliable D call. Germline V lookup: CDR1 SGHTA, CDR2 FQGNSA. The CDR3 covers 15 residues. V was cut by 1 base and J by 2 bases, with 9 bases left in between. CDR3 protein: CASSLGPGTGNTIYF. The CDR3 nucleotides read TGTGCCAGCAGCTTAGGGCCCGGGACTGGAAACACCATATATTTT.

This chain uses TRBV28 with TRBJ1-1; unclear D gene. This CDR3 spans 15 amino acids. Germline V gene sequence: CDR1 MDHEN, CDR2 SYDVKM. Trimming removed 5 bases at V and 1 base at J, with 14 bases between. CDR3 in DNA: TGTGCCAGCAGTCCAAACACGTACCCGAACACTGAAGCTTTCTTT. Protein product: CASSPNTYPNTEAFF.

This clonotype was counted between two and nine times. The conserved phenylalanine or tryptophan is not found at the CDR3 terminus, so this likely reflects a read error. No DNA is shown, since the ends of the CDR3 on it are uncertain; the CDR3 is the one TCRdb lists. The rearrangement uses TRBV10-3 and TRBJ1-1; whether TRBD1, the table's D call, matches the DNA was not checked. The V gene's germline CDR1 is ENHRY and CDR2 SYGVKD. The CDR3 extends over 11 residues, inclusive of both ends. The CDR3 spells CAISGGDSPAV.

There are a few counts of this clonotype. The chain combines TRBV11-2 with TRBJ2-1, with a weak D call TRBD2 (5 bases). Germline V gene lookup returns CDR1 SGHAT and CDR2 FQNNGV. CDR3 length equals 15 residues. Trimming cost V 5 bases and J 0 bases, with 11 bases left between them. The CDR3 spells CASSPGWGSYNEQFF. The CDR3 bases are TGTGCCAGCAGCCCGGGGTGGGGCTCCTACAATGAGCAGTTCTTC.

This clonotype was seen a handful of times. The chain combines TRBV10-2 with TRBJ2-4; D is possibly TRBD1 or TRBD2 (7 bases each). CDR1 is WSHSY and CDR2 is SAAADI in the germline V gene. The V end lost 6 bases, the J end lost 5 bases, and 23 bases lay between the germline ends. The CDR3 length is 17 residues. The DNA of the CDR3 is TGCGCCAGCAGAGGATTAGGCGGGGGAGGGGGCCAAAACATTCAGTACTTC. As protein: CASRGLGGGGGQNIQYF.

Written as DNA, the CDR3 is TGTGCCAGCAGCTTAGGGGTAGGCTCAGGGGGCCCCTACGAGCAGTACTTC. Translating gives CASSLGVGSGGPYEQYF. The V call is TRBV7-8, the J call TRBJ2-7, with TRBD1 matching 8 bases. V trimming: 1 base; J trimming: 2 bases; junction bases outside the gene matches: 10. The CDR3 has 17 residues. The germline gives CDR1 SGHVS, CDR2 FQNEAQ.

V usage is TRBV30 and J usage is TRBJ1-5, with D unclear. The CDR3 is 14 residues long. Germline assignment: CDR1 GTSNPN and CDR2 SVGIG (reference sequence). V was pared by 2 bases and J by 0 bases, with 8 bases between. The CDR3 loop reads CAWSTEISNQPQHF. The CDR3 bases are TGTGCCTGGAGTACAGAAATTAGCAATCAGCCCCAGCATTTT.